This is a list of T cell receptor beta chains from one sample in a study of T cells after yellow fever vaccination. TCRdb re-called the 5' RACE reads with MiXCR, one entry per CDR3 protein. Of 450,000 to 550,000 distinct CDR3 sequences listed, 21% are singletons. This specimen consisted of PBMCs, obtained approximately 22 days after the first yellow fever vaccination. The receptors stem from a man aged 18 to 30 who received the YFV17D yellow fever vaccine. The CDR3 runs from the conserved cysteine through the conserved F or W. The D gene is left open where the match is weak. Only some rows state a clone size, as once, few, many or a class for expanded clones.

d_call: -
clone_size: few
v_call: TRBV5-1
j_call: TRBJ2-3
cdr3_nt: TGCGCCAGCAGCTTCAAGGGTACAGATACGCAGTATTTT
cdr3_aa: CASSFKGTDTQYF

d_call: -
clone_size: -
v_call: TRBV6-2/TRBV6-3
j_call: TRBJ1-1
cdr3_nt: TGTGCCAGCAGAGGTGGGGGGGGACGTATCTATGAAGCTTTCTTT
cdr3_aa: CASRGGGGRIYEAFF

d_call: -
clone_size: few
v_call: TRBV2
j_call: TRBJ2-1
cdr3_nt: TGTGCCAGCAGTGGGCAAGATGGCGGTGAGCAGTTCTTC
cdr3_aa: CASSGQDGGEQFF

d_call: -
clone_size: few
v_call: TRBV6-5
j_call: TRBJ2-3
cdr3_nt: TGTGCCAGCAGTTACGGTGGGGGCACAGATACGCAGTATTTT
cdr3_aa: CASSYGGGTDTQYF

d_call: TRBD2
clone_size: -
v_call: TRBV5-4
j_call: TRBJ2-7
cdr3_nt: TGTGCCAGCAGGACGAGCGGGGGGGCTTACGAGCAGTACTTC
cdr3_aa: CASRTSGGAYEQYF

d_call: -
clone_size: -
v_call: TRBV20-1
j_call: TRBJ2-7
cdr3_nt: TGCAGTGCTAGAGGGGAAGGGGCCTACGAGCAGTACTTC
cdr3_aa: CSARGEGAYEQYF

d_call: -
clone_size: -
v_call: TRBV7-9
j_call: TRBJ1-1
cdr3_nt: TGTGCCAGCAGCGCCTTGGGCGGGGCCACTGAAGCTTTCTTT
cdr3_aa: CASSALGGATEAFF

d_call: -
clone_size: -
v_call: TRBV18
j_call: TRBJ2-4
cdr3_nt: TGTGCCAGCTCACCGATGACCCCATCCATTCAGTACTTC
cdr3_aa: CASSPMTPSIQYF

d_call: -
clone_size: few
v_call: TRBV19
j_call: TRBJ1-5
cdr3_nt: TGTGCCAGTAGTATCTTGGGAGGCACTCAGCCCCAGCATTTT
cdr3_aa: CASSILGGTQPQHF

d_call: -
clone_size: -
v_call: TRBV27
j_call: TRBJ2-7
cdr3_nt: TGTGCCAGCAGCCTTTCTGGGCAGGGGTACTCTTACGAGCAGTACTTC
cdr3_aa: CASSLSGQGYSYEQYF

d_call: -
clone_size: few
v_call: TRBV7-2
j_call: TRBJ2-7
cdr3_nt: TGTGCCAGCAGCTTCCCGGGCAGCGTGCAGTACTTC
cdr3_aa: CASSFPGSVQYF

d_call: TRBD2
clone_size: few
v_call: TRBV6-1
j_call: TRBJ2-7
cdr3_nt: TGTGCCAGCAGTGAGCGGGGGGCACTCTACGAGCAGTACTTC
cdr3_aa: CASSERGALYEQYF

d_call: -
clone_size: -
v_call: TRBV20-1
j_call: TRBJ2-7
cdr3_nt: TGCAGACCCTTGACCGGGGCTCCATCCCCCTGCTACGAGCAGTACTTC
cdr3_aa: CRPLTGAPSPCYEQYF

d_call: TRBD1
clone_size: -
v_call: TRBV12-3/TRBV12-4
j_call: TRBJ2-4
cdr3_nt: TGTGCCAGCAGTTTAGACGGGACAGGGTCGTTCGGAAACATTCAGTACTTC
cdr3_aa: CASSLDGTGSFGNIQYF

d_call: -
clone_size: -
v_call: TRBV20-1
j_call: TRBJ2-2
cdr3_nt: TGCAGTGCTTTCCGACCCCCCGGGGAGCTGTTTTTT
cdr3_aa: CSAFRPPGELFF

d_call: -
clone_size: -
v_call: TRBV9
j_call: TRBJ2-5
cdr3_nt: TGTGCCAGCAGCAACACGGTGGGAGTCCAAGAGACCCAGTACTTC
cdr3_aa: CASSNTVGVQETQYF

d_call: -
clone_size: -
v_call: TRBV6-2/TRBV6-3
j_call: TRBJ1-1
cdr3_nt: TGTGCCAGCAACCTGTTCTCTGTAGGGGTGGGAATGCCTGAAGCTTTCTTT
cdr3_aa: CASNLFSVGVGMPEAFF

d_call: -
clone_size: -
v_call: TRBV24-1
j_call: TRBJ1-2
cdr3_nt: TGTGCCACCAGTGATTCTTCCAGGGAATATGGCTACACCTTC
cdr3_aa: CATSDSSREYGYTF

d_call: -
clone_size: few
v_call: TRBV6-1
j_call: TRBJ2-2
cdr3_nt: TGTGCCAGCAGCCTAGTTGGGGTTGCCTCGAACACCGGGGAGCTGTTTTTT
cdr3_aa: CASSLVGVASNTGELFF